This T cell receptor beta chain was sequenced during a study of OX40 agonist ivuxolimab in advanced cancers. Study-level background: Aged roughly 23 to 80 with a mean of approximately 60 years, they were almost 85% male. General study points: Compared with others, partial responders at 0.1-3.0 mg/kg displayed clonal expansion among the lowest.

Germline V CDR1 and CDR2: GTSNPN, SVGIG (reference sequence). CDR3 size: 14 residues. Trimming removed 2 bases from V and 1 base from J; junction bases left unmatched: 4. Repertoires were generated with immunoSEQ multiplex PCR, while TCRdb's copy carries only in-frame clones and drops some. This sample has tens of thousands of clones, with more than 75% found just once. On this clone itself: Its antigen is currently unknown.

Sample: CD4+ or CD8+ T cells sorted from blood, taken in a trial of the OX40 agonist ivuxolimab. This chain joins TRBV30 and TRBJ1-1, with 7 bases fitting TRBD1. This receptor was identified in an adult with an advanced solid tumor such as melanoma, head and neck, liver or kidney cancer. In nucleotides, the CDR3 is TGTGCCTGGAGTAGGGGGCTTGCGAACACTGAAGCTTTCTTT. Amino acid sequence: CAWSRGLANTEAFF.